The 20 T cell receptor beta chains given below trace back to one sample, sequenced in a study of blood T cell repertoires in COVID-19. Profiling relied on immunoSEQ multiplex PCR, and the TCRdb table lists in-frame clones only, not all of them. The sample consists of 250,000 to 300,000 clones, about four fifths of them appearing once. The specimen sequenced was peripheral blood. Source of these receptors: an elderly man with acute or convalescent COVID-19.

V gene TRBV10-3 combines with J gene TRBJ1-2, with 7 bases identical to TRBD1. The CDR3 runs to 16 residues. Germline-derived CDR1 and CDR2 are ENHRY and SYGVKD. Trimming cost V 0 bases and J 3 bases; bases outside gene matches: 7. The CDR3 DNA sequence: TGTGCCATCAGTGAGTCAGACAGGGCTGGGGACTATGGCTACACCTTC. Residues: CAISESDRAGDYGYTF.

This clone was detected only a few times. The chain is built from TRBV5-1 and TRBJ2-7, with D hard to call. In germline, CDR1 is SGHRS, CDR2 YFSETQ. The V end lost 0 bases, the J end lost 0 bases, and 10 bases lay between the germline ends. This CDR3 is 15 amino acids long. The CDR3 sequence: CASSLGRRLSYEQYF. The CDR3 coding sequence is TGCGCCAGCAGCTTGGGCAGGCGTCTCTCCTACGAGCAGTACTTC.

The chain has TRBV13 and TRBJ1-3; D is ambiguous. This CDR3 has 14 residues. CDR1 and CDR2 from the germline V gene are PRHDT and FYEKMQ (reference sequence). V shed 0 bases and J shed 3 bases, with 6 bases lying between them. The CDR3 DNA sequence: TGTGCCAGCAGCTTAGGTAGTAATGGAAACACCATATATTTT. Its translation is CASSLGSNGNTIYF.

The chain combines TRBV6-2 or TRBV6-3 with TRBJ2-1; 7 bases match TRBD2. Germline V CDR1 and CDR2: MNHEY, SVGEGT. The J segment lost 13 bases and the V segment lost 2 bases, leaving 17 bases of the junction unmatched. The CDR3 is made up of 16 amino acids. CDR3 loop: CASSYAGDYRLFGQFF. CDR3 DNA sequence: TGTGCCAGCAGTTACGCTGGGGACTACCGACTCTTTGGACAGTTCTTC.

The rearrangement joins TRBV28 to TRBJ2-1, with 7 bases identical to TRBD2. Germline V CDR1 and CDR2: MDHEN, SYDVKM. CDR3 length: 14 residues. V gave up 2 bases and J gave up 5 bases; unmatched junction bases: 3. Here the CDR3 DNA reads TGTGCCAGCAGTTTAGTGGGGGGGGACAATGAGCAGTTCTTC. This translates into CASSLVGGDNEQFF. Using reference TRBV28 and TRBJ2-1 for the parts outside the CDR3, the full variable domain is DVKVTQSSRYLVKRTGEKVFLECVQDMDHENMFWYRQDPGLGLRLIYFSYDVKMKEKGDIPEGYSVSREKKERFSLILESASTNQTSMYLCASSLVGGDNEQFFGPGTRLTVL.

The rearrangement uses TRBV18 and TRBJ1-5; TRBD1 is a possible D gene (6 bases). The CDR3 runs to 14 residues. The germline V gene encodes CDR1 KGHSH and CDR2 LQKENI. Trimming shortened V by 3 bases and J by 4 bases, and 10 bases separated the two germline ends. This CDR3 reads CASSPTTGNQPQHF. The DNA of the CDR3 is TGTGCCAGCTCACCTACGACAGGTAATCAGCCCCAGCATTTT. Using reference TRBV18 and TRBJ1-5 for the parts outside the CDR3, the full variable domain is NAGVMQNPRHLVRRRGQEARLRCSPMKGHSHVYWYRQLPEEGLKFMVYLQKENIIDESGMPKERFSAEFPKEGPSILRIQQVVRGDSAAYFCASSPTTGNQPQHFGDGTRLSIL.

The CDR3 DNA follows: TGTGCCAGCAGTCCCGGGACTAGCGTATACGAGCAGTACTTC. Translated, it gives CASSPGTSVYEQYF. V usage is TRBV28 and J usage is TRBJ2-7, with 10 bases fitting TRBD2. J gave up 4 bases and V 5 bases, and 5 bases lay outside the gene matches. The CDR3 is made up of 14 amino acids. The germline V gene encodes CDR1 MDHEN and CDR2 SYDVKM.

This chain joins TRBV4-1 and TRBJ1-5; 7 bases agree with TRBD1. Germline lookup yields CDR1 MGHRA and CDR2 YSYEKL. The J segment lost 6 bases and the V segment lost 6 bases, leaving 8 bases of the junction unmatched. This CDR3 has 14 residues. The CDR3 loop is CASRPTGISQPQHF. Written as DNA, the CDR3 is TGCGCCAGCAGACCGACAGGGATTAGTCAGCCCCAGCATTTT.

This chain links TRBV24-1 with TRBJ1-2; D is unresolved. V was pared by 4 bases and J by 5 bases, with 10 bases between. Germline V CDR1 and CDR2: KGHDR, SFDVKD. The CDR3 runs to 13 residues. The CDR3 is CATSESTRYGYTF. The CDR3 DNA sequence: TGTGCCACCAGTGAATCCACTAGGTATGGCTACACCTTC.

This clone has only a few counts. The V call is TRBV6-5, the J call TRBJ2-7; tentative D call: TRBD1 (6 bases). Trimming pared 6 bases from V and 7 bases from J, leaving 19 bases between. The CDR3 runs to 14 residues. Germline-derived CDR1 and CDR2 are MNHEY and SVGAGI. DNA for the CDR3: TGTGCCAGCAGCAGACAGGACCTCCTGAGGGAGCAGTACTTC. Protein product: CASSRQDLLREQYF.

This clone turned up a few times. The V call is TRBV10-3, the J call TRBJ2-7; 9 bases agree with TRBD1. Germline V gene data show CDR1 as ENHRY and CDR2 as SYGVKD. The CDR3 contains 14 residues. Trimming removed 10 bases from V and 1 base from J; junction bases left unmatched: 8. The CDR3 protein is CATNRGRGSYEQYF. The CDR3 region has the DNA TGTGCCACGAACAGGGGGCGGGGGTCCTACGAGCAGTACTTC.

This clone was picked up a small number of times. Written as DNA, the CDR3 is TGTGCCAGCAGCCAAGAATTGTCAGTTAACTATGGCTACACCTTC. This gives the protein CASSQELSVNYGYTF. V and J are TRBV4-2 and TRBJ1-2; no definite D call. Germline V gene lookup returns CDR1 LGHNA and CDR2 YNFKEQ. The CDR3 sequence is 15 residues long. V was cut by 0 bases and J by 1 base, with 9 bases left in between.

This chain joins TRBV11-2 and TRBJ2-7; D is unresolved. The germline CDR1 and CDR2 sequences are SGHAT and FQNNGV. There are 13 residues in the CDR3. V was trimmed by 4 bases and J by 4 bases, leaving 11 bases between them. CDR3 coding DNA: TGTGCCAGCAGCTCCGGCAGGATATACGAGCAGTACTTC. This gives the protein CASSSGRIYEQYF. Full variable domain (outside the CDR3, taken from reference TRBV11-2 and TRBJ2-7): EAGVAQSPRYKIIEKRQSVAFWCNPISGHATLYWYQQILGQGPKLLIQFQNNGVVDDSQLPKDRFSAERLKGVDSTLKIQPAKLEDSAVYLCASSSGRIYEQYFGPGTRLTVT.

The CDR3 sequence: CASSYSGGQGETQYF. CDR3 coding DNA: TGTGCCAGCAGTTACTCCGGGGGGCAAGGGGAGACCCAGTACTTC. This rearrangement joins TRBV6-5 to TRBJ2-5, with D possibly being TRBD2 (7 bases). Germline V lookup: CDR1 MNHEY, CDR2 SVGAGI. This CDR3 region has 15 residues. The V end was cut by 0 bases, the J end by 5 bases, with 13 bases between.

J is TRBJ2-2 and V is TRBV11-3, with 8 bases that match TRBD2. CDR3 length: 15 residues. The ends lost 1 base at V and 5 bases at J; junction bases unmatched: 3. Germline loops: CDR1 SGHNT, CDR2 YENEEA. The CDR3 reads CASSLGAGVTGELFF. The DNA for the CDR3 is TGTGCCAGCAGCTTAGGAGCGGGAGTTACCGGGGAGCTGTTTTTT.

J is TRBJ2-1 and V is TRBV7-8; 8 bases map to TRBD2. Germline trimming cut 5 bases from V and 3 bases from J; bases unmatched to any gene: 12. CDR3 length equals 17 residues. Germline V gene data show CDR1 as SGHVS and CDR2 as FQNEAQ. The CDR3: CASSLVLTSGVYNEQFF. In DNA, the CDR3 is TGTGCCAGCAGCCTCGTCCTCACTAGCGGAGTCTACAATGAGCAGTTCTTC.

This sequence joins TRBV13 and TRBJ1-3; a weak D match, TRBD1 (5 bases). The CDR3 consists of 13 residues. Germline V CDR1 and CDR2: PRHDT, FYEKMQ (reference sequence). Trimming stripped 2 bases from V and 4 bases from J, with 6 bases between. CDR3 coding DNA: TGTGCCAGCAGCTTAAGACAGGGAAACACCATATATTTT. This gives the protein CASSLRQGNTIYF.

This chain connects TRBV5-1 to TRBJ1-1; D gene unclear. V dropped 0 bases and J dropped 1 base, with 10 bases sitting between them. Looked up from germline, CDR1 is SGHRS and CDR2 is YFSETQ. CDR3 size: 15 residues. In nucleotides, the CDR3 is TGCGCCAGCAGCTTGGGAGGTATTCGGAACACTGAAGCTTTCTTT. It is translated as CASSLGGIRNTEAFF.

This chain joins TRBV5-1 and TRBJ2-1; D possibly corresponds to TRBD1 (6 bases). Trimming pared 4 bases from V and 0 bases from J, leaving 8 bases between. CDR1 SGHRS and CDR2 YFSETQ come from the germline V gene. The CDR3 consists of 14 residues. The CDR3 loop is CASSPDSSYNEQFF. The CDR3 DNA follows: TGCGCCAGCAGCCCGGACAGCTCCTACAATGAGCAGTTCTTC.

The chain couples TRBV7-2 to TRBJ2-5, with 8 bases aligning to TRBD1. This CDR3 comprises 15 residues. V shed 5 bases and J 2 bases; nucleotides not matched to a gene: 7. Germline V gives CDR1 SGHTA, CDR2 FQGNSA. In DNA form, the CDR3 reads TGTGCCAGCAGCCCTAGGACAGGGCGACAAGAGACCCAGTACTTC. It codes for CASSPRTGRQETQYF.